In this sample, the clone carrying this T cell receptor (beta chain) turned up once. What it recognizes is unknown. These data belong to a study of untreated major depressive disorder. Study conclusions and caveats: Compared with controls, depressed patients showed more TRBV05-01 (Vbeta 5.1) usage in CD4+ T cells. Generalizability is limited by the comparatively small study sample.

Produced via immunoSEQ multiplex PCR; TCRdb's table is partial and in-frame only. In the table there are under 20,000 clones, 92% of which are singletons. CDR1 and CDR2 from the germline V gene are SGHNT and YYREEE (reference sequence). This CDR3 region has 15 residues. V lost 2 bases and J lost 8; bases outside the gene matches: 7. The TCR sequence derives from a woman between 40 and 50 years old with major depressive disorder. The V gene is TRBV5-4, the J gene TRBJ1-6; TRBD1 matches at 7 bases. Sequenced: CD4+ T cells from PBMCs. This CDR3 is CASSLLDRVDSPLHF. The CDR3 nucleotides read TGTGCCAGCAGCTTACTAGACAGGGTGGATTCACCCCTCCACTTT.